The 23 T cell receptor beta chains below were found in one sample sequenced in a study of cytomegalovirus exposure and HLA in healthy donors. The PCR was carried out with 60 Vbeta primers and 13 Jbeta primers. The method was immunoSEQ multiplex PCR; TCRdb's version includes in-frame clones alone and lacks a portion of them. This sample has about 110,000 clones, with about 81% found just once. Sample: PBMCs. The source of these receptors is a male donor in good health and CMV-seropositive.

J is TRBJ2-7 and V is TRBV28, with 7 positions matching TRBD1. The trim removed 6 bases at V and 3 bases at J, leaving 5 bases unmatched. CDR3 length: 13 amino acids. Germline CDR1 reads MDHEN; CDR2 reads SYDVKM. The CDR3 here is CASRQDRRYEQYF. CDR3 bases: TGTGCCAGCAGGCAGGACAGGCGCTACGAGCAGTACTTC.

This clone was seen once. CDR3 nucleotide sequence: TGTGCCAGCAGTTCGGGTGGGGCGGGGGAAGAGACCCAGTACTTC. This gives the protein CASSSGGAGEETQYF. The chain joins TRBV6-5 to TRBJ2-5, with 7 bases identical to TRBD2. The CDR3 extends over 15 amino acids. CDR1 MNHEY and CDR2 SVGAGI come from the germline V gene. V shed 4 bases, J shed 3 bases, and the junction held 8 bases outside the gene matches.

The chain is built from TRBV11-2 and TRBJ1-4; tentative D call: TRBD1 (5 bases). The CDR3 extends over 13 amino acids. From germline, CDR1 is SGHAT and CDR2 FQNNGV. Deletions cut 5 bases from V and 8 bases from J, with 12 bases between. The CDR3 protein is CASSRGVGEKLFF. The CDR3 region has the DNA TGTGCCAGCAGCCGGGGGGTTGGGGAAAAACTGTTTTTT.

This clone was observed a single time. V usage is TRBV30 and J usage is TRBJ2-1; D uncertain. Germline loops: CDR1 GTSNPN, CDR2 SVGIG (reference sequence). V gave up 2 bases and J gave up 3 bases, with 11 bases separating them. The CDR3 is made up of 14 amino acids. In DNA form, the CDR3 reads TGTGCCTGGAGTCGGTACCTCATCTACAATGAGCAGTTCTTC. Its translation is CAWSRYLIYNEQFF.

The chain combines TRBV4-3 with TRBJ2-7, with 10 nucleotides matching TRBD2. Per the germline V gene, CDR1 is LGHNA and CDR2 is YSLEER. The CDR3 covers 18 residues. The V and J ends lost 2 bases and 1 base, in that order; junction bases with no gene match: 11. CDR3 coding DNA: TGCGCCAGCAGCCAACTCTACCGGACTAGCGGACAATCCTACGAGCAGTACTTC. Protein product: CASSQLYRTSGQSYEQYF.

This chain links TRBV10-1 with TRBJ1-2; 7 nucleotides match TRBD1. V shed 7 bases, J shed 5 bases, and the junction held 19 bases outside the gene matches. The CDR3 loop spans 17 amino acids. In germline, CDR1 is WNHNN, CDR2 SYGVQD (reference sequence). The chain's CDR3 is CASKERGTVKKRYGYTF. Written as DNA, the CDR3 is TGCGCCAGCAAGGAAAGAGGGACAGTTAAGAAAAGGTATGGCTACACCTTC.

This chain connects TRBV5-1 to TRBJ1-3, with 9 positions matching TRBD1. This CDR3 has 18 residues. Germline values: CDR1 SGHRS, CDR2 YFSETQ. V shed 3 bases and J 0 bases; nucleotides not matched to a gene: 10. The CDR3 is CASSSGQGSLYSGNTIYF. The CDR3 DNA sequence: TGCGCCAGCAGCTCGGGACAGGGATCCCTCTACTCTGGAAACACCATATATTTT.

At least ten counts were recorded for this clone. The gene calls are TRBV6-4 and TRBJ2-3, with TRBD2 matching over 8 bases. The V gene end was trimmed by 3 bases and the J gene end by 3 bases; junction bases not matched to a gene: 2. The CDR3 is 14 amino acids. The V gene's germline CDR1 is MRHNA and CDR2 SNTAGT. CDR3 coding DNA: TGTGCCAGCAGTGAAGCGGGAGAGACAGATACGCAGTATTTT. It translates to CASSEAGETDTQYF.

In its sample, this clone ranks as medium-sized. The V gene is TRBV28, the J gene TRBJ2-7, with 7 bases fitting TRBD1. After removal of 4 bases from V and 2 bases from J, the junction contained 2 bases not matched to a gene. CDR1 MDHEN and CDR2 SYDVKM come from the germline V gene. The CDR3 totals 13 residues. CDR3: CASSSGQPYEQYF. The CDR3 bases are TGTGCCAGCAGTTCGGGACAGCCCTACGAGCAGTACTTC.

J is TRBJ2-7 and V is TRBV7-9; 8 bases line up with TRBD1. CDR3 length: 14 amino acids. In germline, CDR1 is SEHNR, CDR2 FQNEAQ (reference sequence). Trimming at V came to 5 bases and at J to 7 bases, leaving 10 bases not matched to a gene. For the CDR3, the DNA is TGTGCCAGCAGCGTAGGGACAGGACGGAGGGAGCAGTACTTC. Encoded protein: CASSVGTGRREQYF.

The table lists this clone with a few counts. The CDR3 DNA reads as TGTGCCAGCAGCCCAAACAGCGGCTACAATGAGCAGTTCTTC. This translates into CASSPNSGYNEQFF. The V and J genes are TRBV7-2 and TRBJ2-1, with D possibly being TRBD2 (5 bases). CDR3 length: 14 residues. The V gene lost 5 bases and the J gene lost 3 bases, with 11 bases spanning the gap. The V gene's germline CDR1 is SGHTA and CDR2 FQGNSA.

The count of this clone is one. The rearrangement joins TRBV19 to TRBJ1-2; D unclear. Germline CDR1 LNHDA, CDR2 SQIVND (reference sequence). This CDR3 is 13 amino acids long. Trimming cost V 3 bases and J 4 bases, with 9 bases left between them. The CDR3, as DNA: TGTGCCAGTAGTATCCAGGTGGGCTATGGCTACACCTTC. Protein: CASSIQVGYGYTF.

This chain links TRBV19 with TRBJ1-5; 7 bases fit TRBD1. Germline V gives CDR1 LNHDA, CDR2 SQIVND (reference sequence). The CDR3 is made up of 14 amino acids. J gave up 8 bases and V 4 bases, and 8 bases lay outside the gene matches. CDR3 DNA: TGTGCCAGTAGTACACAGACAGGGCGGGAGCCCCAGCATTTT. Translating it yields CASSTQTGREPQHF.

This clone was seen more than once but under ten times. CDR3 nucleotide sequence: TGTGCCAGCAGTCCGGGACAGGGGTATTCACCCCTCCACTTT. Translation gives CASSPGQGYSPLHF. The rearrangement uses TRBV2 and TRBJ1-6; 10 bases agree with TRBD1. This CDR3 has 14 residues. Unmatched junction bases numbered 3, after V lost 5 bases and J lost 8 bases. Germline loops: CDR1 SNHLY, CDR2 FYNNEI.

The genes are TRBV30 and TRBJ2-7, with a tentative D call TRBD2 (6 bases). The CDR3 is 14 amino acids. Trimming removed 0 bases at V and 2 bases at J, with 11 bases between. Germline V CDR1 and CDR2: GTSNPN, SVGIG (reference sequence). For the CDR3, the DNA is TGTGCCTGGAGTGTACCCCCGGGGGCCTACGAGCAGTACTTC. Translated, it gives CAWSVPPGAYEQYF.

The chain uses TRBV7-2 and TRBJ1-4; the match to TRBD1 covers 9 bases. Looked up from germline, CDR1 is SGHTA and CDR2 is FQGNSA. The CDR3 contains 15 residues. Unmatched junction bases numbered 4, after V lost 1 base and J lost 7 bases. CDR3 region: CASSLGDRVAEKLFF. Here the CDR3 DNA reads TGTGCCAGCAGCTTAGGGGACAGGGTGGCTGAAAAACTGTTTTTT.

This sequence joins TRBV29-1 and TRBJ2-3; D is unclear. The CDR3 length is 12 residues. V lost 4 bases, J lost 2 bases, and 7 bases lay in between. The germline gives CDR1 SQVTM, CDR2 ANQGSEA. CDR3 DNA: TGCAGCGTTGTGGCGGCCACAGATACGCAGTATTTT. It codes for CSVVAATDTQYF.

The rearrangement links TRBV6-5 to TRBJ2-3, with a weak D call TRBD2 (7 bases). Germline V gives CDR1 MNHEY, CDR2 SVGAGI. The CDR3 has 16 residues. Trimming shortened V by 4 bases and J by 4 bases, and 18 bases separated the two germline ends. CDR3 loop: CASSSRRSGGPDTQYF. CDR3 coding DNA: TGTGCCAGCAGTTCCCGTCGTTCGGGGGGCCCAGATACGCAGTATTTT.

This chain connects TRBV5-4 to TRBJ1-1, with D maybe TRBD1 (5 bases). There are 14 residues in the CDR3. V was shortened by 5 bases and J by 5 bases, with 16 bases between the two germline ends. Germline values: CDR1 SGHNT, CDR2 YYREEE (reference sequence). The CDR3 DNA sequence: TGTGCCAGCAGTCAGGTCCAGGGCCAAACTGAAGCTTTCTTT. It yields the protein CASSQVQGQTEAFF.

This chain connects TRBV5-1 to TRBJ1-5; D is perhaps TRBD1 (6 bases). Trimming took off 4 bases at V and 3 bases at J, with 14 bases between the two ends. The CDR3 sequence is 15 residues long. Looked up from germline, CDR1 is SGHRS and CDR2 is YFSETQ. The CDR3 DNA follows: TGCGCCAGCAGCCGTAGTGCGGGGGCCAATCAGCCCCAGCATTTT. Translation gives CASSRSAGANQPQHF.

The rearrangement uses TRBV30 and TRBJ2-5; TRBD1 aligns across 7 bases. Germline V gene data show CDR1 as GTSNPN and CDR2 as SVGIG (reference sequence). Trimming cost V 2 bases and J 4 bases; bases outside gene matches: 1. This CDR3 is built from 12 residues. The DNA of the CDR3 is TGTGCCTGGAGTACAGGGGTAGAGACCCAGTACTTC. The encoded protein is CAWSTGVETQYF.

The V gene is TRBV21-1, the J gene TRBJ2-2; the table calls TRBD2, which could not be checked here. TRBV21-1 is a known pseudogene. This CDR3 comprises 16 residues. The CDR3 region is CASSKAGPRRTGELFF. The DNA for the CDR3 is TGTGCCAGCAGCAAGGCGGGACCCCGGAGGACCGGGGAGCTGTTTTTT.

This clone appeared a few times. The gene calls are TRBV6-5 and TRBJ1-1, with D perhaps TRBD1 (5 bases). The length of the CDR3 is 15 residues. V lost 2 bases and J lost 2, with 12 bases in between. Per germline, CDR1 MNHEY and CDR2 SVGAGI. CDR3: CASSYGLTANTEAFF. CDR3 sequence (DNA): TGTGCCAGCAGTTACGGATTGACAGCTAACACTGAAGCTTTCTTT.